The table lists the clone carrying this T cell receptor beta chain with a few counts. Time point meaning: patch test 3, about 24 weeks after DPC sensitization. Specified treatment: therapeutic diphenylcyclopropenone sensitization with weekly scalp DPC. Extraction yielded total RNA from whole blood (unfractionated). This record belongs to a study of human T cells and chemical hapten exposure. The CDR3 is made up of 13 amino acids. Trimming left V 7 bases short and J 11 bases short, with 20 bases between. CDR1 MDHEN and CDR2 SYDVKM come from the germline V gene. Each CDR3 protein gets one entry after TCRdb re-called the RACE reads with MiXCR. The data contain some 180,000 distinct CDR3 sequences, roughly a quarter of them singletons.

The starting material was whole blood, obtained in connection with sensitization to the hapten diphenylcyclopropenone (DPC). The gene calls are TRBV28 and TRBJ1-1; no firm D call. The sequence was obtained from a woman aged 40 to 49 with alopecia areata. Some clones in this sample may be carry-over from other donors' samples. The CDR3 sequence is CASTSTRAPQAFF. The DNA for the CDR3 is TGTGCCAGCACCTCTACTCGGGCCCCGCAGGCTTTCTTT.